The sequence of this T cell receptor (beta chain) was determined in a study of identical twins. Overall study results and limits: Conclusions were based on cross-sectional statistical analysis, without following the same donors.

The length of the CDR3 is 16 residues. Germline V CDR1 and CDR2: DFQATT, SNEGSKA (reference sequence). V lost 0 bases, J lost 2 bases, and 16 bases lay in between. This clonotype was detected only a few times. Its antigen is still unknown. Template switching added a universal primer binding site, and final cDNA carried unique molecular identifiers. TCRdb passed the 5' RACE reads through MiXCR, listing each CDR3 protein once. The sample records more than 1.5 million distinct CDR3 sequences, 25% to 35% being singletons. The V and J genes are TRBV20-1 and TRBJ2-5; TRBD2 is a possible D gene (5 bases). The TCR comes from a newborn girl in good health. Sequenced material: cord blood. The CDR3 DNA reads as TGCAGTGCTAGAGAGAGTATGCGGGTCCTTCAAGAGACCCAGTACTTC. This gives the protein CSARESMRVLQETQYF.